Listed below are T cell receptor beta chains from one sample, sequenced in a study of blood T cell repertoires in COVID-19. Data came from immunoSEQ multiplex PCR; TCRdb stores just in-frame clones and leaves some out. The sample carries around 310,000 clones, almost 90% recorded once. Input material: peripheral blood. Receptors originate from a woman aged 35 to 49 with COVID-19, enrolled during active disease. The CDR3 runs from the conserved cysteine through the conserved F or W. Fields, in order: V gene, clone size, J gene, D gene, CDR3 protein, CDR3 DNA. D genes are given only for firm matches. Only some rows state a clone size, as once, few, many or a class for expanded clones.

>TRBV19|-|TRBJ1-2|-
CASSIQGTANYGYTF
TGTGCCAGTAGTATTCAGGGGACCGCCAACTATGGCTACACCTTC
>TRBV12-3/TRBV12-4|-|TRBJ1-2|TRBD1
CASSRQGYGYTF
TGTGCCAGCAGTCGACAGGGCTATGGCTACACCTTC
>TRBV27|-|TRBJ2-7|TRBD1
CASSFSVGDSSYEQYF
TGTGCCAGCAGTTTTAGCGTGGGGGACAGCTCCTACGAGCAGTACTTC
>TRBV2|-|TRBJ2-1|-
CASKVRAEGVYNEQFF
TGTGCCAGCAAGGTCCGGGCAGAGGGGGTATACAATGAGCAGTTCTTC
>TRBV15|-|TRBJ1-3|-
CATSREPSSGNTIYF
TGTGCCACCAGCAGAGAACCGAGCTCTGGAAACACCATATATTTT
>TRBV27|-|TRBJ2-3|TRBD2
CASSFKGLGPDTQYF
TGTGCCAGCAGTTTCAAGGGACTAGGCCCAGATACGCAGTATTTT
>TRBV28|-|TRBJ1-2|-
CASSLSGAGTTYYGYTF
TGTGCCAGCAGTTTAAGCGGGGCAGGGACTACCTATTATGGCTACACCTTC
>TRBV5-6|-|TRBJ2-2|-
CASSLYSSGELFF
TGTGCCAGCAGCTTATATTCGTCCGGGGAGCTGTTTTTT
>TRBV28|-|TRBJ1-4|-
CASSNSNGGNEKLFF
TGTGCCAGCAGCAATTCTAACGGGGGTAATGAAAAACTGTTTTTT
>TRBV4-3|-|TRBJ2-7|-
CASSQGTQGSGEQYF
TGCGCCAGCAGCCAAGGGACACAGGGATCGGGGGAGCAGTACTTC
>TRBV5-1|-|TRBJ2-1|TRBD1
CASSLEGPQGDNEQFF
TGCGCCAGCAGCTTGGAGGGCCCTCAGGGGGACAATGAGCAGTTCTTC
>TRBV6-5|-|TRBJ1-1|TRBD1
CASTPGGGTEAFF
TGTGCCAGCACCCCAGGGGGCGGGACTGAAGCTTTCTTT
>TRBV7-4|-|TRBJ1-3|-
CASSPGYSGNTIYF
TGTGCCAGCAGCCCCGGTTACTCTGGAAACACCATATATTTT
>TRBV18|-|TRBJ2-4|TRBD2
CASSPTSVAGVQRNIQYF
TGTGCCAGCTCACCAACATCGGTAGCGGGAGTGCAAAGGAACATTCAGTACTTC
>TRBV29-1|-|TRBJ1-1|-
CSVSPAATTEAFF
TGCAGCGTTTCCCCCGCGGCGACCACTGAAGCTTTCTTT
>TRBV7-2|-|TRBJ2-7|-
CASSPGAGEREQYF
TGTGCCAGCAGCCCGGGAGCAGGCGAACGGGAGCAGTACTTC
>TRBV5-1|-|TRBJ2-7|-
CASSSNRDQYF
TGCGCCAGCAGCTCCAACCGGGATCAGTACTTC
>TRBV28|-|TRBJ2-1|TRBD1
CASSQPGQWGNEQFF
TGTGCCAGCAGTCAGCCGGGACAGTGGGGCAATGAGCAGTTCTTC
>TRBV5-6|-|TRBJ1-5|TRBD1
CASSSLTGGATQPQHF
TGTGCCAGCAGCTCGTTGACAGGGGGCGCGACTCAGCCCCAGCATTTT
>TRBV6-5|few|TRBJ1-5|-
CASSRVSEQPQHF
TGTGCCAGCAGCAGGGTTTCGGAACAGCCCCAGCATTTT
>TRBV27|-|TRBJ2-5|-
CASSSPGVGSGETQYF
TGTGCCAGCAGCAGCCCCGGGGTGGGGTCGGGGGAGACCCAGTACTTC
>TRBV27|-|TRBJ1-2|TRBD1
CASSPRQGIGGYTF
TGTGCCAGCAGTCCAAGACAGGGTATCGGTGGCTACACCTTC
>TRBV28|-|TRBJ2-7|-
CATQEELTYEQYF
TGTGCCACCCAAGAGGAGTTGACCTACGAGCAGTACTTC
>TRBV12-3/TRBV12-4|-|TRBJ2-3|-
CATCSVGTDTQYF
TGTGCCACCTGTTCGGTCGGCACAGATACGCAGTATTTT
>TRBV18|-|TRBJ1-4|TRBD1
CASSPRGGEKLFF
TGTGCCAGCTCCCCCCGAGGGGGCGAAAAACTGTTTTTT
>TRBV28|-|TRBJ2-7|TRBD1
CASSSPGGPSYEQYF
TGTGCCAGCAGTTCTCCAGGGGGCCCTTCCTACGAGCAGTACTTC
>TRBV6-5|-|TRBJ1-2|TRBD1
CASSTDRGYGYTF
TGTGCCAGCAGCACGGACAGGGGCTATGGCTACACCTTC
>TRBV5-4|-|TRBJ1-2|-
CASSTWGHIQSGYTF
TGTGCCAGCAGCACCTGGGGACATATTCAGTCTGGCTACACCTTC
>TRBV10-3|-|TRBJ1-4|-
CAISDKGPGEKLFF
TGTGCCATCAGTGATAAGGGGCCGGGTGAAAAACTGTTTTTT
>TRBV3-1/TRBV3-2|-|TRBJ1-6|-
CASSLTGNSPLHF
TGTGCCAGCAGCCTCACAGGGAATTCACCCCTCCACTTT
>TRBV9|-|TRBJ2-7|TRBD2
CASSVGSGGTYEQYF
TGTGCCAGCAGCGTAGGGAGCGGGGGCACCTACGAGCAGTACTTC
>TRBV15|-|TRBJ2-3|-
CATSREEETDTQYF
TGTGCCACCAGCAGGGAGGAGGAAACAGATACGCAGTATTTT
>TRBV5-4|once|TRBJ1-4|-
CASRFAGTGAPFTNEKLFF
TGTGCCAGCAGGTTTGCTGGAACAGGAGCCCCATTTACTAATGAAAAACTGTTTTTT
>TRBV3-1/TRBV3-2|-|TRBJ1-1|TRBD1
CASSQEGTGTEAFF
TGTGCCAGCAGCCAAGAGGGGACAGGAACTGAAGCTTTCTTT
>TRBV7-9|-|TRBJ2-6|-
CASSLRQANVLTF
TGTGCCAGCAGCCTGAGGCAGGCCAACGTCCTGACTTTC
>TRBV7-7|-|TRBJ2-1|TRBD2
CASSLGLAGNNEQFF
TGTGCTAGCAGCTTAGGCCTAGCGGGGAACAATGAGCAGTTCTTC
>TRBV20-1|few|TRBJ1-2|-
CSARLGTDTF
TGCAGTGCTAGGCTAGGGACTGACACCTTC
>TRBV12-3/TRBV12-4|-|TRBJ1-2|-
CASSFARVSGYTF
TGTGCCAGCAGTTTCGCCAGGGTGAGTGGCTACACCTTC
>TRBV19|-|TRBJ1-5|-
CASTNNQGLNQPQHF
TGTGCCAGTACCAATAACCAGGGTCTGAATCAGCCCCAGCATTTT
>TRBV3-1/TRBV3-2|-|TRBJ2-2|TRBD2
CASSQWASGHTGELFF
TGTGCCAGCAGCCAATGGGCTAGCGGCCACACCGGGGAGCTGTTTTTT
>TRBV18|-|TRBJ1-2|-
CASSPPFGQFRGYTF
TGTGCCAGCTCACCACCGTTTGGGCAATTCAGGGGCTACACCTTC
>TRBV7-2|-|TRBJ2-1|TRBD2
CASSPLAGGLNEQFF
TGTGCCAGCAGCCCTCTAGCGGGGGGTTTGAATGAGCAGTTCTTC
>TRBV29-1|-|TRBJ1-1|-
CSAYDRSGTEAFF
TGCAGCGCCTACGACAGGTCCGGCACTGAAGCTTTCTTT
>TRBV2|-|TRBJ2-3|TRBD2
CASRFGGDYTDTQYF
TGTGCCAGCCGTTTTGGGGGGGATTACACAGATACGCAGTATTTT
>TRBV6-5|-|TRBJ1-1|TRBD1
CASSYSRGSNTEAFF
TGTGCCAGCAGTTACTCCAGGGGGTCGAACACTGAAGCTTTCTTT